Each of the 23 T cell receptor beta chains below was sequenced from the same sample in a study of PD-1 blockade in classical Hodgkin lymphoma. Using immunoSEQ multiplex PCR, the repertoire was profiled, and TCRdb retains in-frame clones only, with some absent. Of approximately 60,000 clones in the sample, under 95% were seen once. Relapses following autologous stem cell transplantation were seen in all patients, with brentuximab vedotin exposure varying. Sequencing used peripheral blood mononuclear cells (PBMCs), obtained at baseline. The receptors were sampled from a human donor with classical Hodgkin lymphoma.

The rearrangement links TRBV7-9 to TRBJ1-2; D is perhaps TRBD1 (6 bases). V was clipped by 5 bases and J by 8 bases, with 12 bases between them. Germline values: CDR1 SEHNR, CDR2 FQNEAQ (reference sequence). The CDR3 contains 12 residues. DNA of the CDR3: TGTGCCAGCAGCACCGGACAGCTCGGCTACACCTTC. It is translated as CASSTGQLGYTF.

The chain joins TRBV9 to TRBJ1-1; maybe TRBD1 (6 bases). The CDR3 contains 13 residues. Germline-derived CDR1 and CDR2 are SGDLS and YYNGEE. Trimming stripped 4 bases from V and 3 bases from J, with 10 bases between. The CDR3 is CASSSQGYTEAFF. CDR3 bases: TGTGCCAGCAGCTCACAGGGTTACACTGAAGCTTTCTTT.

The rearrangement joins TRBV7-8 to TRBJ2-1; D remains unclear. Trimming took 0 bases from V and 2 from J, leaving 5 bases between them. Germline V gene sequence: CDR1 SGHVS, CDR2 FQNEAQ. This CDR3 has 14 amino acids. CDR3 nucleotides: TGTGCCAGCAGCTTAGCGTACGCCTACAATGAGCAGTTCTTC. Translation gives CASSLAYAYNEQFF.

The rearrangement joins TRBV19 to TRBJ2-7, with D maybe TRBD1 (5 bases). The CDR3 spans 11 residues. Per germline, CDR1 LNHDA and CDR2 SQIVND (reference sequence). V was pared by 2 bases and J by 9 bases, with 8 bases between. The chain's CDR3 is CASSIQGPQYF. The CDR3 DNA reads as TGTGCCAGTAGTATACAGGGCCCGCAGTACTTC.

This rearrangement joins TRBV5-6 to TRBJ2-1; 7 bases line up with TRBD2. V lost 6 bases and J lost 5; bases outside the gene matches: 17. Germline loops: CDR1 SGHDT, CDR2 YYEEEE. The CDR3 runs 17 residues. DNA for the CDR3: TGTGCCAGCAACCTAAGGAGAGGAACTAGCGTAAACAATGAGCAGTTCTTC. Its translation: CASNLRRGTSVNNEQFF.

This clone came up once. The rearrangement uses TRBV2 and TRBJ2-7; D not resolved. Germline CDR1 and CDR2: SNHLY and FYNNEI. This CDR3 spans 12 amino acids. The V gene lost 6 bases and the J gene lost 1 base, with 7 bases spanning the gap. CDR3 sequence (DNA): TGTGCCAGCAGGGCGGTTTCCTACGAGCAGTACTTC. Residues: CASRAVSYEQYF.

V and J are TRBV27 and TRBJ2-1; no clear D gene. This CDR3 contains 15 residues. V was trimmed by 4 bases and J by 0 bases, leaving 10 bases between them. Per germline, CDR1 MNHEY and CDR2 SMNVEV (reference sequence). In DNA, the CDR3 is TGTGCCAGCAGTTCTGGGCAGAGCTCCTACAATGAGCAGTTCTTC. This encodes CASSSGQSSYNEQFF.

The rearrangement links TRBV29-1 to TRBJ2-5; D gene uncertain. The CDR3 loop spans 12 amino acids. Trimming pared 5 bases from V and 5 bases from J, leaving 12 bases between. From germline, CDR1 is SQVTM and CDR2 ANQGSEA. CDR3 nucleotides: TGCAGCGTTCTGTTGGTTGCGGAGACCCAGTACTTC. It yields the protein CSVLLVAETQYF.

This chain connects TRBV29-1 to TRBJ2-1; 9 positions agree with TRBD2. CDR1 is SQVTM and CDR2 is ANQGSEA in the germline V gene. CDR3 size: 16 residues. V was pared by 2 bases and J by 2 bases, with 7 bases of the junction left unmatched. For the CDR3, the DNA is TGCAGCGTTGAAATCGCGCTAGCGGGACCCTACAATGAGCAGTTCTTC. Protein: CSVEIALAGPYNEQFF.

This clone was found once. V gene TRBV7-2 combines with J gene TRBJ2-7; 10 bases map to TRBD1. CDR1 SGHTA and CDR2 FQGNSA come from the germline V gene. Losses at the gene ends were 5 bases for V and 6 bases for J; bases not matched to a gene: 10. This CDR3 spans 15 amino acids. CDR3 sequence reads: CASSQGQGISVEQYF. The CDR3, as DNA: TGTGCCAGCAGCCAGGGACAGGGGATTTCGGTCGAGCAGTACTTC.

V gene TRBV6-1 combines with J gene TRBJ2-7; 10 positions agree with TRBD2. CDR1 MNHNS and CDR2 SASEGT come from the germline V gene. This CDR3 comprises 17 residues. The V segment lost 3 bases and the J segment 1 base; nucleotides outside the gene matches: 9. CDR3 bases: TGTGCCAGCAGTGAGAACCTAGCGGGAGTAGAGTCCTACGAGCAGTACTTC. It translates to CASSENLAGVESYEQYF.

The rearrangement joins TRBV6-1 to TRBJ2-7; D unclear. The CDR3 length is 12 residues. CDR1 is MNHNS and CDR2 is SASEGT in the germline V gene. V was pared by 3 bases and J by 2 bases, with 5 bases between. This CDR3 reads CASSEPPYEQYF. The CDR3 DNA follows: TGTGCCAGCAGTGAGCCCCCCTACGAGCAGTACTTC.

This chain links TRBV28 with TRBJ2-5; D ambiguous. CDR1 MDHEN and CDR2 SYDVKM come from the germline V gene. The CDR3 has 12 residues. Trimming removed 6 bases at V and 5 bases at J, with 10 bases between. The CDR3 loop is CASRAGGETQYF. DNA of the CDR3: TGTGCCAGCAGGGCAGGTGGTGAGACCCAGTACTTC. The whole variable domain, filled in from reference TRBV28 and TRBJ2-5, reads DVKVTQSSRYLVKRTGEKVFLECVQDMDHENMFWYRQDPGLGLRLIYFSYDVKMKEKGDIPEGYSVSREKKERFSLILESASTNQTSMYLCASRAGGETQYFGPGTRLLVL.

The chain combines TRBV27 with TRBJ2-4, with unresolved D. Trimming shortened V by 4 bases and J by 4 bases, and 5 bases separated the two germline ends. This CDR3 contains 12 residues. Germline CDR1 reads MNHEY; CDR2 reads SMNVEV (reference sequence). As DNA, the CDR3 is TGTGCCAGCAGTTCGGATAAAAACATTCAGTACTTC. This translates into CASSSDKNIQYF.

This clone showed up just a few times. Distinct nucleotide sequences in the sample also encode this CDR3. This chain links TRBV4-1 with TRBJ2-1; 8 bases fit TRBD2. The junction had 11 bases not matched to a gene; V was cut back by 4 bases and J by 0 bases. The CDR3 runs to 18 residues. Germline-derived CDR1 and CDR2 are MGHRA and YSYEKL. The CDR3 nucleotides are TGCGCCAGCAGCCCGGGTCTAGCGGGCACGAGCTCCTACAATGAGCAGTTCTTC. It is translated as CASSPGLAGTSSYNEQFF.

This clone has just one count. The CDR3 nucleotides are TGTGCCACCAGCAGAGTAGACAGGCTACAAGAGACCCAGTACTTC. Its protein is CATSRVDRLQETQYF. This chain connects TRBV15 to TRBJ2-5; perhaps TRBD1 as D (6 bases). The CDR3 extends over 15 amino acids. Trimming pared 1 base from V and 2 bases from J, leaving 11 bases between. Germline V gives CDR1 LNHNV, CDR2 YYDKDF (reference sequence).

As DNA, the CDR3 is TGTGCCAGCAGTGAAAGGGGAGAGAACACTGAAGCTTTCTTT. This gives the protein CASSERGENTEAFF. The genes are TRBV2 and TRBJ1-1; D may be TRBD1 (5 bases). Germline CDR1 reads SNHLY; CDR2 reads FYNNEI. Trimming took off 2 bases at V and 1 base at J, with 8 bases between the two ends. This CDR3 is built from 14 residues.

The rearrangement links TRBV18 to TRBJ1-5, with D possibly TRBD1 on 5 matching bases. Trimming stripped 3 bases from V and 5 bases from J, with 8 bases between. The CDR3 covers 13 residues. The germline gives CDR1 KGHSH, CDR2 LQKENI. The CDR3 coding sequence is TGTGCCAGCTCACCTGGGGGACATCAGCCCCAGCATTTT. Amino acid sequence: CASSPGGHQPQHF.

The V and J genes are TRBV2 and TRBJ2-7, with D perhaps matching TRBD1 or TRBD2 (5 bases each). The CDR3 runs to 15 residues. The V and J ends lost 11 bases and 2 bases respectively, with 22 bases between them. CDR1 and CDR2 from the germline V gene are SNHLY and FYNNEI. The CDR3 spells CAVEELGVGTYEQYF. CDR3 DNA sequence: TGTGCCGTCGAGGAATTGGGGGTCGGGACCTACGAGCAGTACTTC.

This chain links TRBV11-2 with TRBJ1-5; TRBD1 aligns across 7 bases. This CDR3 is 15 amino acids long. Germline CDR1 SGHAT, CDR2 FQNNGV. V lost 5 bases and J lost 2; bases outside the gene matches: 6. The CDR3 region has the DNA TGTGCCAGCAGCGAAACAGGGGCCGGCAATCAGCCCCAGCATTTT. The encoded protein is CASSETGAGNQPQHF.

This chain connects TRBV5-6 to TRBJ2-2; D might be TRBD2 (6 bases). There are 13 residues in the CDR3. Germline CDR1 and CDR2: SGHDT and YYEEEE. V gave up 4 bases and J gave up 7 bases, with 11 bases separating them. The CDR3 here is CASSIGGFGELFF. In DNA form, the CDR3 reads TGTGCCAGCAGCATTGGAGGGTTCGGGGAGCTGTTTTTT.

The CDR3 is CASTPGQYYEQYF. CDR3 nucleotide sequence: TGTGCCAGTACGCCGGGACAGTACTACGAGCAGTACTTC. The rearrangement links TRBV2 to TRBJ2-7, with 7 bases aligning to TRBD1. Trimming at V came to 9 bases and at J to 3 bases, leaving 8 bases not matched to a gene. The CDR3 loop spans 13 amino acids. Germline V lookup: CDR1 SNHLY, CDR2 FYNNEI.

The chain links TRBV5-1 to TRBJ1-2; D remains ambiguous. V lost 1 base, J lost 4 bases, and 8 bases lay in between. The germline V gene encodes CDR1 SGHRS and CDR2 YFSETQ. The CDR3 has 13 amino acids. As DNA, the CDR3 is TGCGCCAGCAGCTTGTCGGGTGTCTATGGCTACACCTTC. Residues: CASSLSGVYGYTF.